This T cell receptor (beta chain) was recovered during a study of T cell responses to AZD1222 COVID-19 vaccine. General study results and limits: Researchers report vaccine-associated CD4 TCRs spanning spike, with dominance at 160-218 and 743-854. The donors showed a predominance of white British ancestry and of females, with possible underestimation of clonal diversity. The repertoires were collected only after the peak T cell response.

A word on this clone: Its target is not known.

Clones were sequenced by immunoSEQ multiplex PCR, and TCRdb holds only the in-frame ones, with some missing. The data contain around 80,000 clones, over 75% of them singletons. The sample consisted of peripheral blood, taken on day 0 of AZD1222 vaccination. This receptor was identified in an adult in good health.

CDR3 loop: CASSYPGQGNSPLHF. The DNA of the CDR3 is TGTGCCAGCAGTTACCCGGGACAGGGGAATTCACCCCTCCACTTT. The chain combines TRBV28 with TRBJ1-6, with 10 bases fitting TRBD1. This CDR3 region has 15 residues. With V trimmed by 4 bases and J by 7 bases, 4 bases remained unmatched. From germline, CDR1 is MDHEN and CDR2 SYDVKM.